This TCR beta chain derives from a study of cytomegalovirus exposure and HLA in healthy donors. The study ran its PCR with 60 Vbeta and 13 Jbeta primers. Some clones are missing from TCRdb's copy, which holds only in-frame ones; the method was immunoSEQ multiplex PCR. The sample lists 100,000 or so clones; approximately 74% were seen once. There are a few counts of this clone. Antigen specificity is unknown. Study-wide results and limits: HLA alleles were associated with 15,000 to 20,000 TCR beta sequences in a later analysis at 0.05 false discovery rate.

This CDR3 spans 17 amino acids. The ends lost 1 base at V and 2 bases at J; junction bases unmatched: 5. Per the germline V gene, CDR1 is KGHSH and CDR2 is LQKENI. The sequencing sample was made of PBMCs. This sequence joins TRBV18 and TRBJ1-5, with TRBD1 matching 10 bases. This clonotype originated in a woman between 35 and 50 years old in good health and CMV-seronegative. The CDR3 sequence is CASSPLDRGPGNQPQHF. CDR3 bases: TGTGCCAGCTCACCACTAGACAGGGGGCCAGGCAATCAGCCCCAGCATTTT.